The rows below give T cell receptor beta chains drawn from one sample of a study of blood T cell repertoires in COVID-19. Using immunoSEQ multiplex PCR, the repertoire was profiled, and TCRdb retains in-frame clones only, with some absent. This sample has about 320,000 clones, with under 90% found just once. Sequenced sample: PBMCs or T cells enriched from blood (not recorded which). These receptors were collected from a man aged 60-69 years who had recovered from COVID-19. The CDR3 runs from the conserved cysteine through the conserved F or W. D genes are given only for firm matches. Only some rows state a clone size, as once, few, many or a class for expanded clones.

CDR3nt: TGTGCCAGCAGCGCCAAGGGGAACAATCAGCCCCAGCATTTT; CDR3aa: CASSAKGNNQPQHF; j_gene: TRBJ1-5; abundance: -; d_gene: -; v_gene: TRBV5-6
CDR3nt: TGTGCCAGCAGTTACTCCGGGACTACACTCTACGAGCAGTACTTC; CDR3aa: CASSYSGTTLYEQYF; j_gene: TRBJ2-7; abundance: once; d_gene: TRBD2; v_gene: TRBV6-2/TRBV6-3
CDR3nt: TGTGCCAGCAGCCCCAGCTGGCTAGCGGGCCTAGGGCAGTTCTTC; CDR3aa: CASSPSWLAGLGQFF; j_gene: TRBJ2-1; abundance: -; d_gene: TRBD2; v_gene: TRBV2
CDR3nt: TGTGCCAGCATTCGGGACAGGGAAGAAACACCCCTCCACTTT; CDR3aa: CASIRDREETPLHF; j_gene: TRBJ1-6; abundance: -; d_gene: TRBD1; v_gene: TRBV6-5
CDR3nt: TGTGCCAGCAGTGGGACATCCACCGGGACTAGCATTTTCTTC; CDR3aa: CASSGTSTGTSIFF; j_gene: TRBJ2-1; abundance: -; d_gene: TRBD2; v_gene: TRBV2
CDR3nt: TGTGCCAGCAGCCCCACCCGACAGTACCTATTGAACACTGAAGCTTTCTTT; CDR3aa: CASSPTRQYLLNTEAFF; j_gene: TRBJ1-1; abundance: -; d_gene: -; v_gene: TRBV7-9
CDR3nt: TGTGCCAGCAGCAGGGGTGACAGTAGAGCTGAAAAACTGTTTTTT; CDR3aa: CASSRGDSRAEKLFF; j_gene: TRBJ1-4; abundance: -; d_gene: -; v_gene: TRBV9
CDR3nt: TGTGCCAGCAGCTTAAAGTCTAGCGGAGGTGGGTACGAGCAGTACTTC; CDR3aa: CASSLKSSGGGYEQYF; j_gene: TRBJ2-7; abundance: -; d_gene: TRBD2; v_gene: TRBV7-2
CDR3nt: TGTGCCAGCAGCACTGGGCAGAACACTGAAGCTTTCTTT; CDR3aa: CASSTGQNTEAFF; j_gene: TRBJ1-1; abundance: -; d_gene: -; v_gene: TRBV7-3
CDR3nt: TGTGCCAGCAAAATGGAGCGGGGTAGCTCCTACGAGCAGTACTTC; CDR3aa: CASKMERGSSYEQYF; j_gene: TRBJ2-7; abundance: -; d_gene: TRBD2; v_gene: TRBV2
CDR3nt: TGTGCCAGCAGCTTAGCCCCCGGACAGAGTCGGGTATACGAGCAGTACTTC; CDR3aa: CASSLAPGQSRVYEQYF; j_gene: TRBJ2-7; abundance: few; d_gene: -; v_gene: TRBV7-9
CDR3nt: TGTGCCAGTAGTATTGGGGGACAGGGCGCCTATGGCTACACCTTC; CDR3aa: CASSIGGQGAYGYTF; j_gene: TRBJ1-2; abundance: -; d_gene: TRBD1; v_gene: TRBV19
CDR3nt: TGTGCCAGCAGTAAACAGACAGGGGGCAATGAGCAGTTCTTC; CDR3aa: CASSKQTGGNEQFF; j_gene: TRBJ2-1; abundance: -; d_gene: TRBD1; v_gene: TRBV6-5
CDR3nt: TGTGCCAGCTCGCCTACCGGGACTAGGGAGACCCAGTACTTC; CDR3aa: CASSPTGTRETQYF; j_gene: TRBJ2-5; abundance: -; d_gene: TRBD2; v_gene: TRBV18
CDR3nt: TGTGCCAGCAGTTTTACTGGCAGGGGGCAATCACCCCTCCACTTT; CDR3aa: CASSFTGRGQSPLHF; j_gene: TRBJ1-6; abundance: -; d_gene: TRBD1; v_gene: TRBV6-5
CDR3nt: TGTGCCAGCAGCGTATTGAGACGGACAGGGGAAGGTCAGCCCCAGCATTTT; CDR3aa: CASSVLRRTGEGQPQHF; j_gene: TRBJ1-5; abundance: -; d_gene: TRBD1; v_gene: TRBV7-8